This entry lists 11 T cell receptor beta chains sequenced from one sample in a study of human T cells and chemical hapten exposure. TCRdb reprocessed the RACE reads via MiXCR and lists one record per CDR3 protein. The table has 150,000 to 200,000 distinct CDR3 sequences, roughly 30% seen once. Time point specified: pre-sensitization, week 0. As to treatment: therapeutic diphenylcyclopropenone sensitization with weekly scalp DPC. The sample here was whole blood, taken in connection with sensitization to the hapten diphenylcyclopropenone (DPC). The origin of the receptors is a young woman with alopecia areata. Some clones in this sample may be carry-over from other donors' samples.

V usage is TRBV5-1 and J usage is TRBJ2-4; D is possibly TRBD1 (7 bases). The V gene's germline CDR1 is SGHRS and CDR2 YFSETQ. V dropped 3 bases and J dropped 0 bases, with 25 bases sitting between them. The CDR3 totals 20 residues. The CDR3 DNA reads as TGCGCCAGCAGCTCCCCCCGGCGGGACAGATCGAACCTAGCCAAAAACATTCAGTACTTC. Protein product: CASSSPRRDRSNLAKNIQYF.

This sequence joins TRBV6-2 or TRBV6-3 and TRBJ2-1; 8 nucleotides align to TRBD2. There are 14 residues in the CDR3. The V gene end was trimmed by 5 bases and the J gene end by 6 bases; junction bases not matched to a gene: 6. Germline assignment: CDR1 MNHEY and CDR2 SVGEGT. CDR3 DNA: TGTGCCAGCAGTGCCGCCGGGACTAGCAATGAGCAGTTCTTC. Translation: CASSAAGTSNEQFF.

V gene TRBV5-1 combines with J gene TRBJ1-4; 7 bases agree with TRBD1. J was trimmed by 8 bases and V by 4 bases; bases with no gene match: 8. The V gene's germline CDR1 is SGHRS and CDR2 YFSETQ. CDR3 length equals 14 residues. The CDR3 bases are TGCGCCAGCAGCCCGGGGACAGAAACCGAAAAACTGTTTTTT. It yields the protein CASSPGTETEKLFF.

The V gene is TRBV28, the J gene TRBJ1-3; D remains ambiguous. This CDR3 contains 13 residues. The V gene lost 2 bases and the J gene lost 3 bases, with 5 bases spanning the gap. The germline V gene encodes CDR1 MDHEN and CDR2 SYDVKM. The CDR3 spells CASSLTVGNTIYF. The CDR3 DNA follows: TGTGCCAGCAGTTTAACGGTTGGAAACACCATATATTTT.

This clonotype came up a few times. This chain uses TRBV15 with TRBJ1-4; unclear D gene. The germline V gene has CDR1 LNHNV and CDR2 YYDKDF (reference sequence). Trimming took off 5 bases at V and 8 bases at J, with 18 bases between the two ends. CDR3 size: 15 residues. CDR3 in DNA: TGTGCCACCAGCTTTCGGACGGGAGGATTCGAAAAACTGTTTTTT. Translating gives CATSFRTGGFEKLFF.

This clonotype appeared a few times. The V gene is TRBV5-1, the J gene TRBJ1-4, with D possibly matching TRBD1 (6 bases). The ends were cut back, 4 bases at V and 5 bases at J, with 12 bases in the middle. Germline values: CDR1 SGHRS, CDR2 YFSETQ. This CDR3 is 14 amino acids long. The CDR3 region is CASSRTAANEKLFF. The CDR3 coding sequence is TGCGCCAGCAGCCGGACAGCCGCCAATGAAAAACTGTTTTTT.

The chain carries TRBV9 and TRBJ2-1; D might be TRBD2 (5 bases). Trimming took off 0 bases at V and 7 bases at J, with 11 bases between the two ends. The CDR3 length is 14 residues. Germline loops: CDR1 SGDLS, CDR2 YYNGEE. This CDR3 reads CASSVVAGVNEQFF. CDR3 nucleotides: TGTGCCAGCAGCGTAGTCGCCGGGGTGAATGAGCAGTTCTTC. Complete variable domain (other parts from reference TRBV9 and TRBJ2-1): DSGVTQTPKHLITATGQRVTLRCSPRSGDLSVYWYQQSLDQGLQFLIQYYNGEERAKGNILERFSAQQFPDLHSELNLSSLELGDSALYFCASSVVAGVNEQFFGPGTRLTVL.

The sample holds a few counts of this clonotype. The CDR3 coding sequence is TGTGCCAGCAGCGTAACCGGGACAATCTCCTACGAGCAGTACTTC. Amino acids: CASSVTGTISYEQYF. The chain employs TRBV7-2 and TRBJ2-7; weak D call: TRBD1 (6 bases). Trimming cost V 5 bases and J 0 bases, with 14 bases left between them. CDR3 length: 15 residues. From germline, CDR1 is SGHTA and CDR2 FQGNSA.

This clonotype was seen a few times. The gene calls are TRBV28 and TRBJ1-1; no clear D gene. Germline CDR1 MDHEN, CDR2 SYDVKM. Trimming cost V 3 bases and J 1 base, with 6 bases left between them. The CDR3 has 13 residues. DNA of the CDR3: TGTGCCAGCAGTTTCAGCCCGAACACTGAAGCTTTCTTT. This sequence encodes CASSFSPNTEAFF.

This clonotype was seen only a few times. V is TRBV28 and J is TRBJ1-1; D gene uncertain. V lost 2 bases and J 5 bases, leaving 12 bases between the germline ends. Per germline, CDR1 MDHEN and CDR2 SYDVKM. The CDR3 runs 14 residues. CDR3: CASSLSLIETEAFF. In nucleotides, the CDR3 is TGTGCCAGCAGTTTAAGCTTAATAGAGACTGAAGCTTTCTTT.

There are a few counts of this clonotype. Here the CDR3 reads CASSERVEGQYF. DNA of the CDR3: TGTGCCAGCAGTGAGCGGGTAGAGGGACAGTACTTC. This chain links TRBV28 with TRBJ2-7, with D maybe TRBD2 (6 bases). Germline V gene sequence: CDR1 MDHEN, CDR2 SYDVKM. Trimming stripped 5 bases from V and 10 bases from J, with 15 bases between. The CDR3 contains 12 residues.